This TCR beta chain is from a study of cytomegalovirus exposure and HLA in healthy donors. Notes on the study in general: The study flagged some 170 TCR beta chains as cytomegalovirus-associated. Analysis was performed later, and it showed HLA-associated TCR beta chains to be more clonally expanded than equally common others. A prior analysis recorded that most TCR beta V segments were productive about 87% or about 30% of the time.

Primers included in the PCR were 60 Vbeta and 13 Jbeta primers. This table comes from immunoSEQ multiplex PCR, and its TCRdb copy is limited to in-frame clones, with some not included. Here the sample spans around 170,000 clones, around 78% being singletons. A remark on this clone: What it binds is not known.

This sequence was found in a man between 35 and 55 years old in good health and CMV-seronegative. Sequencing input: PBMCs.

The CDR3 DNA reads TGTGCCAGCAGCTTAATGGGACAGGGGGCGATAAATGGCTACACCTTC. This gives the protein CASSLMGQGAINGYTF. The chain employs TRBV7-2 and TRBJ1-2, with TRBD1 matching over 12 bases. The germline CDR1 and CDR2 sequences are SGHTA and FQGNSA. Trimming removed 2 bases from V and 6 bases from J; junction bases left unmatched: 7. CDR3 length equals 16 residues. Based on the CDR3 plus reference TRBV7-2 and TRBJ1-2, the full variable domain is GAGVSQSPSNKVTEKGKDVELRCDPISGHTALYWYRQSLGQGLEFLIYFQGNSAPDKSGLPSDRFSAERTGGSVSTLTIQRTQQEDSAVYLCASSLMGQGAINGYTFGSGTRLTVV.